There are many counts of the clone carrying this T cell receptor beta chain. Molecular barcoding with unique molecular identifiers was used for the TCRbeta library. TCRdb reanalysed the PCR reads using MiXCR and keeps one entry per CDR3 protein. The sample lists fewer than 130,000 distinct CDR3 sequences; about 9.4% were seen once. The data derive from a study of T-cell reconstitution after alpha-beta-depleted transplantation in children. V lost 4 bases, J lost 0 bases, and 14 bases lay in between. The CDR3 spans 15 residues. The germline gives CDR1 SGHRS, CDR2 YFSETQ. J is TRBJ2-7 and V is TRBV5-1; D is undetermined. Sequenced here: PBMCs from the stem cell graft donor, sampled from the stem cell graft. The TCR was taken from a human donor who donated a stem cell graft to a child with acute lymphoblastic leukemia. CDR3 loop: CASSPGYFSSYEQYF. In DNA form, the CDR3 reads TGCGCCAGCAGCCCAGGTTACTTCAGCTCCTACGAGCAGTACTTC.